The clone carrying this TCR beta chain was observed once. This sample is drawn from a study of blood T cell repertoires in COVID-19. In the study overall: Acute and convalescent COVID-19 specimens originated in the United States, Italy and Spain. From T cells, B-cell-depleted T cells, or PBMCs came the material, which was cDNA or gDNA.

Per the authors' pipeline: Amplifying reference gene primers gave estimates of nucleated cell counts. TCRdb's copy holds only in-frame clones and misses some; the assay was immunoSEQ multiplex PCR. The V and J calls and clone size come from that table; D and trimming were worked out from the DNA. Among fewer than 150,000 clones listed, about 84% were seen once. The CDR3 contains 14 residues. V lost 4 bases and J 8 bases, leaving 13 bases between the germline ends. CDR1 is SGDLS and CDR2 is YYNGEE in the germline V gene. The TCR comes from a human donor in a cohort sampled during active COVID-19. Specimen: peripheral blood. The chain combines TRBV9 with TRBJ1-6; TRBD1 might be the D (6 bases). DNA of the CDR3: TGTGCCAGCAGCCCTCTCCCAGGGGATTCACCCCTCCACTTT. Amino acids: CASSPLPGDSPLHF.